This T cell receptor beta chain stems from a study of beta chain features in type 1 diabetes (dated by TCRdb to the late 2010s). Looking at the study overall: Mean age, gender distribution, total cell number and subset yield were not different between patients and healthy donors. The study compared the TCRB repertoires of sorted circulating CD4+ T cell subsets in recently diagnosed type 1 diabetes patients with those in matched healthy donors. Across all samples, 107,917,701 sorted cells were examined, and cell number per subset correlated strongly with RNA yield. Regulatory and stem cell-like memory subsets were obtained from only 8 patients and about 8 healthy donors, while naive and central memory subsets were obtained from all 28 donors. Study-wide findings and limitations: A moderate but significant shortening of TCRB CDR3 length was observed in type 1 diabetes patients in all four CD4+ subsets. At VDJ recombination sites, type 1 diabetes patients had fewer insertions and more deleted nucleotides, which implies abnormalities in thymic rearrangement. Shorter templates might have been favored by PCR, but patient and control samples were amplified and corrected together, so both groups would have been affected equally by any skew. Because cDNA was sequenced instead of genomic DNA, highly expressing activated cells could be over-represented, though the groups showed no difference in activation or CD3 levels. The naive, central memory and regulatory TCRB repertoires appeared to resemble one another more closely among patients than among healthy donors. Only small numbers of individuals were included in the HLA sub-analyses, which left unresolved whether HLA type had any influence on TCRB rearrangement.

V loses 1 base of germline sequence and J loses 0 bases, and the interval between the two ends is 16 bases. Counted from cysteine to phenylalanine, this CDR3 has 19 amino acids. This entry keeps only the CDR3 DNA: 57 bases, framed from base 1. CDR1 and CDR2 are read off the germline V gene as LGHNA and YSLEER. Each donor gave one peripheral blood draw, averaging approximately 120 mL, which was collected into heparinised tubes. A BD FACSAria II was used to sort naive, central memory, regulatory and stem cell-like memory CD4+ T cells with a panel that included CD45RO, CCR7, CD25, CD127, CD95 and CD27. Purity was above 95% for every sorted population. Right away, PBMCs were isolated by Lymphoprep density gradient centrifugation and were stained directly, with no culture step. So that batch effects would be minimized, each experiment stained and sorted samples in pairs, pairing one healthy donor with one patient.

Details on this clone: This receptor's antigen is unknown. Base qualities are not at hand, and no much larger clone is one base apart.

The High Capacity cDNA Reverse Transcription Kit was used to reverse transcribe all of the isolated RNA, meaning that expressed TCRB transcripts were what got sequenced. Deep immunoSEQ sequencing was applied to naive, central memory and regulatory T cell samples, giving an average of roughly 3.3 million total reads per sample. After sorted cells were lysed in RLT buffer, RNA was extracted with DNase-treated RNeasy Micro or Mini kits, with the choice depending on cell number. Each cell subset was processed separately to prevent cross-contamination, with patient and healthy donor samples processed together. Using the immunoSEQ multiplex PCR, TCRB sequences were amplified from cDNA into 87-bp fragments spanning the CDR3 region. Sequencing of the amplicons was performed on the Illumina HiSeq platform. For the original study's pipeline: PCR bias was corrected computationally using synthetic template baselines, and reads within Hamming distance 2 were collapsed, with unmergeable singletons discarded. Reads were aligned against IMGT so that V, D and J genes, CDR3 length and insertions or deletions at six rearrangement sites could be assigned. Within each subset, clonotype counts were normalized to sorted cell number, and only after that were true diversity and Gini coefficients computed with the tcR R package. The overlap coefficient, calculated on TCRB nucleotide sequences, was used to measure repertoire sharing. Out-of-frame TCRB sequences from naive cells were analyzed to stand in for the pre-selection repertoire. This is the immuneACCESS table as TCRdb keeps it, with only in-frame sequences that have V and J called. A part of the clones is gone; compared with another copy, unresolved V genes explain less than half, and the rest is unexplained. Clone size and V and J calls were adopted from that table, with D and trimming inferred from the DNA. This sample has approximately 150,000 clones in its table, and roughly a tenth of those were observed once. The ten largest clones add up to roughly 1.4% of the sample.

The sequence was obtained from a man aged 18 to 35 in good health. Recombination joined TRBV4-3 with TRBJ2-6; TRBD1 is a possible D gene, resting on 6 matching bases. Input material: naive CD4+ T cells from blood. The intended sense of this specimen's cell subset or site label: true naive CD4+ T cells. The CDR3 loop reads CASSQGSAVGGSGANVLTF. Read as DNA, the sequence is TGCGCCAGCAGCCAAGGATCGGCAGTAGGGGGCTCTGGGGCCAACGTCCTGACTTTC.